The clone carrying this T cell receptor beta chain was detected many times. This entry comes from a study of T cells in Graves' hyperthyroidism and ophthalmopathy. Template material for amplifying TCR beta CDR3 regions consisted of RNA transcripts. HTBI primers were used for first-round RT-PCR of the TCR CDR3. Each CDR3 protein gets one entry after TCRdb re-called the multiplex PCR reads with MiXCR. The repertoire holds hundreds of thousands of distinct CDR3 sequences, around 13% seen once, with roughly 35% in the top ten. CDR3 length: 15 residues. V was shortened by 8 bases and J by 0 bases, with 14 bases between the two germline ends.

This rearrangement joins TRBV12-3 or TRBV12-4 to TRBJ2-1; D remains unclear. The specimen was blood. This receptor was obtained from a woman in her thirties or forties with Graves' ophthalmopathy. As DNA, the CDR3 is TGTGCCAGCGGTAGCACACGGAGCTCCTACAATGAGCAGTTCTTC. Translation: CASGSTRSSYNEQFF.